The clone carrying this TCR beta chain was counted ten times or more. This specimen belongs to a study of T cells in Graves' hyperthyroidism and ophthalmopathy. CDR3 length: 13 residues. J gave up 8 bases and V 3 bases, and 2 bases lay outside the gene matches. The germline V gene encodes CDR1 MNHEY and CDR2 SMNVEV (reference sequence). Researchers took RNA transcripts and amplified the TCR beta CDR3 regions from them. The primer set for the first-round RT-PCR of the TCR CDR3 was HTBI. Each CDR3 protein is one row after TCRdb ran MiXCR on the multiplex PCR reads. Of some 300,000 distinct CDR3 sequences in the sample, roughly 17% were seen once.

Sample: blood. This sequence joins TRBV27 and TRBJ2-1; 9 bases fit TRBD2. The TCR comes from a man under 40 with Graves' hyperthyroidism. This chain's CDR3 is CASSFAGGDEQFF. The CDR3 DNA reads as TGTGCCAGCAGTTTTGCGGGGGGGGATGAGCAGTTCTTC.